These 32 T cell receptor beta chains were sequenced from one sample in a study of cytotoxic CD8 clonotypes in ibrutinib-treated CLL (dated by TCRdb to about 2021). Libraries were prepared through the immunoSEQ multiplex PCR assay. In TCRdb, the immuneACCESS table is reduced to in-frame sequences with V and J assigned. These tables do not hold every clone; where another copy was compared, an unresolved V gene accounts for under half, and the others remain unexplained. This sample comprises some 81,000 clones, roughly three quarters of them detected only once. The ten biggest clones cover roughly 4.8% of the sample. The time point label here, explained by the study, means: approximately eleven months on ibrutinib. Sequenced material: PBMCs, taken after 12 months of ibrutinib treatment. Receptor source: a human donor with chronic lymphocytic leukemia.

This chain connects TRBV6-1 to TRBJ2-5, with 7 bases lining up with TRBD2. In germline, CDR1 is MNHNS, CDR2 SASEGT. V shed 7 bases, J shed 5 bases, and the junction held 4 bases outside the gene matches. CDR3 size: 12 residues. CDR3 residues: CASMGGEETQYF. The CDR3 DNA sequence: TGTGCCAGCATGGGAGGGGAGGAGACCCAGTACTTC.

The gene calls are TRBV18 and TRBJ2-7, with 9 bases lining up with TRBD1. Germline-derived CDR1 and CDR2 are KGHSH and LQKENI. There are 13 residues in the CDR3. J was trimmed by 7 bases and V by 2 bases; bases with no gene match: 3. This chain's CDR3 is CASSPRTGEEQYF. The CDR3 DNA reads TGTGCCAGCTCACCAAGGACAGGGGAAGAGCAGTACTTC.

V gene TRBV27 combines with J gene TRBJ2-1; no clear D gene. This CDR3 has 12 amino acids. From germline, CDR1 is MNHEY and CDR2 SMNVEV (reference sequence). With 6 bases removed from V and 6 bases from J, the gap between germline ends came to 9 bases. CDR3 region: CASRAGFNEQFF. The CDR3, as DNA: TGTGCCAGCAGGGCCGGCTTCAATGAGCAGTTCTTC.

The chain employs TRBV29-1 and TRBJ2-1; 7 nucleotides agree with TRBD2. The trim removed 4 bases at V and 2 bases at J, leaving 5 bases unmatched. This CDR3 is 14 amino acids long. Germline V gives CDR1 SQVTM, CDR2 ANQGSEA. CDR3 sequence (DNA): TGCAGCGTTGGGCGGGGGTGGACCTACAATGAGCAGTTCTTC. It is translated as CSVGRGWTYNEQFF.

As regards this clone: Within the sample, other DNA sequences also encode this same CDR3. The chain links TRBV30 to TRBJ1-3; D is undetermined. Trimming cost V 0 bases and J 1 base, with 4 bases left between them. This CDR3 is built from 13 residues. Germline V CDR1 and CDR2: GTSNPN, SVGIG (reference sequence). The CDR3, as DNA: TGTGCCTGGAGTGTTTCATCTGGAAACACCATATATTTT. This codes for CAWSVSSGNTIYF.

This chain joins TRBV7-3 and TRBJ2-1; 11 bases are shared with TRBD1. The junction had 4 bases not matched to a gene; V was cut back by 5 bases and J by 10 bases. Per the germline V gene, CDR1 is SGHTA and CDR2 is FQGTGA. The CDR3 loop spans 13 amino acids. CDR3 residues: CASSTGTGGEQFF. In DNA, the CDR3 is TGTGCCAGCAGCACTGGGACAGGGGGGGAGCAGTTCTTC. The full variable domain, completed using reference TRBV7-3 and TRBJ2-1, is GAGVSQTPSNKVTEKGKYVELRCDPISGHTALYWYRQSLGQGPEFLIYFQGTGAADDSGLPNDRFFAVRPEGSVSTLKIQRTERGDSAVYLCASSTGTGGEQFFGPGTRLTVL.

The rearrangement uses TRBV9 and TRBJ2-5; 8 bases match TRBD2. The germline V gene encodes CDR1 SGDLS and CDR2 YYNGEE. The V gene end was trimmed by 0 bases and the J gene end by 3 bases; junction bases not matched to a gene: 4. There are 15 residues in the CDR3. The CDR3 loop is CASSVAGGGKETQYF. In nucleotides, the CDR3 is TGTGCCAGCAGCGTAGCGGGCGGGGGGAAAGAGACCCAGTACTTC. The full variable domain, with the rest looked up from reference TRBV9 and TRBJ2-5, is DSGVTQTPKHLITATGQRVTLRCSPRSGDLSVYWYQQSLDQGLQFLIQYYNGEERAKGNILERFSAQQFPDLHSELNLSSLELGDSALYFCASSVAGGGKETQYFGPGTRLLVL.

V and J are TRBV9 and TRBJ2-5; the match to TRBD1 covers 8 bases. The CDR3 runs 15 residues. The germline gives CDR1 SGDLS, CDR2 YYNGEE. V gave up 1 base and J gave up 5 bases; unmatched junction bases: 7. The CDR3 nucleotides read TGTGCCAGCAGCGTATCGCAGGGGGCTAAGGAGACCCAGTACTTC. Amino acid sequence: CASSVSQGAKETQYF.

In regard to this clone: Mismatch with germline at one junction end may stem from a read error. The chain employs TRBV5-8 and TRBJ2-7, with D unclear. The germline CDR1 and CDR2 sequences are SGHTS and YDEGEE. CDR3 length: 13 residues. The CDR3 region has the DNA TGTGCCAGCAGCCCCGAGCCTGGTAGAGTGGTGCACTTC. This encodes CASSPEPGRVVHF. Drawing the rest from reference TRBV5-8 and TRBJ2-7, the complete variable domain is EAGVTQSPTHLIKTRGQQATLRCSPISGHTSVYWYQQALGLGLQFLLWYDEGEERNRGNFPPRFSGRQFPNYSSELNVNALELEDSALYLCASSPEPGRVVHFGPGTRLTVT.

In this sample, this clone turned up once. The CDR3 spells CASSPGHTDTQYF. For the CDR3, the DNA is TGTGCCAGCAGCCCGGGCCACACAGATACGCAGTATTTT. The chain has TRBV14 and TRBJ2-3; unclear D gene. The CDR3 sequence is 13 residues long. V was shortened by 4 bases and J by 2 bases, with 7 bases between the two germline ends. Germline values: CDR1 SGHDN, CDR2 FVKESK.

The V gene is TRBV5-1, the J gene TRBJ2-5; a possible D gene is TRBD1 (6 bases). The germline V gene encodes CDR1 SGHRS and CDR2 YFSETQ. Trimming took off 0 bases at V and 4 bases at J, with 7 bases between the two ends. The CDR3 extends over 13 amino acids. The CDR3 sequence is CASSLGGGETQYF. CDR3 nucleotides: TGCGCCAGCAGCTTGGGAGGGGGAGAGACCCAGTACTTC.

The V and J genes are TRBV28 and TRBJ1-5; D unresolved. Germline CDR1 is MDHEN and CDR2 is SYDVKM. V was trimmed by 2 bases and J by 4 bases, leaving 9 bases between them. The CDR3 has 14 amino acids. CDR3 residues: CASSLPDGNQPQHF. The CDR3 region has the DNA TGTGCCAGCAGTTTACCCGACGGGAATCAGCCCCAGCATTTT.

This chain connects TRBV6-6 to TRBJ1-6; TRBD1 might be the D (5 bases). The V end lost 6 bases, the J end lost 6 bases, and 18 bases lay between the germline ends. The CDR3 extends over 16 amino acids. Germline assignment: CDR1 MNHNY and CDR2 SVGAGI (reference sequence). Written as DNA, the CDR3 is TGTGCCAGCAGCCTCACAGGCGGAGCCTCTAATTCACCCCTCCACTTT. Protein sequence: CASSLTGGASNSPLHF.

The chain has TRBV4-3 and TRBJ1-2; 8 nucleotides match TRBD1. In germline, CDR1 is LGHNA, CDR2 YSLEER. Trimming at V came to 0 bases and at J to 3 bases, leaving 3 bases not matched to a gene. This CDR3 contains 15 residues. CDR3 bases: TGCGCCAGCAGCCAAGACAGGGGGCGCGACTATGGCTACACCTTC. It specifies CASSQDRGRDYGYTF.

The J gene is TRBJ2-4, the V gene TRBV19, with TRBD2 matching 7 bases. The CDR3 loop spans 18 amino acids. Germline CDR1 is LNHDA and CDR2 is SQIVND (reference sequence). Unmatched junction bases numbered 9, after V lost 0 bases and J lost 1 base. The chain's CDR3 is CASSIDPMGEGAKNIQYF. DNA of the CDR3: TGTGCCAGTAGTATAGACCCAATGGGGGAGGGGGCCAAAAACATTCAGTACTTC.

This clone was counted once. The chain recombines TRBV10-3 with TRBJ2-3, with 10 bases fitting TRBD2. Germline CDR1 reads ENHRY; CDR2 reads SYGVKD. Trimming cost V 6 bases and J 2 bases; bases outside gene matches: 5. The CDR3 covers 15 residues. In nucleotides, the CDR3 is TGTGCCATCAGATCTAGCGGGGGTACCACAGATACGCAGTATTTT. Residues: CAIRSSGGTTDTQYF.

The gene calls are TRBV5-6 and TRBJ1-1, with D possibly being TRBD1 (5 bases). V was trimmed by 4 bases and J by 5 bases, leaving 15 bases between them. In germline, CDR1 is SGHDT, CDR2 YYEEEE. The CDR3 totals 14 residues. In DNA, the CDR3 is TGTGCCAGCAGCGGGACCCTAGCGGGGACTGAAGCTTTCTTT. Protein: CASSGTLAGTEAFF.

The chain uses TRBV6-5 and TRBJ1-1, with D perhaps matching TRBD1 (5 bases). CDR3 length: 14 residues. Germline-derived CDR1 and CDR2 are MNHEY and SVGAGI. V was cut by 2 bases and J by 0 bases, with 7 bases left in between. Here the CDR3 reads CASSYGHLNTEAFF. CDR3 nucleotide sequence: TGTGCCAGCAGTTACGGACACCTGAACACTGAAGCTTTCTTT.

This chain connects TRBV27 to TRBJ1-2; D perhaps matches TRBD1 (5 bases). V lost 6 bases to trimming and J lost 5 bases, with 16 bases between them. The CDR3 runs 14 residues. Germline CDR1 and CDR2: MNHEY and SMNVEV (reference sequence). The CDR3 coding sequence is TGTGCCAGCAGCGTAGGTGGGACGGATTATGGCTACACCTTC. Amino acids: CASSVGGTDYGYTF.

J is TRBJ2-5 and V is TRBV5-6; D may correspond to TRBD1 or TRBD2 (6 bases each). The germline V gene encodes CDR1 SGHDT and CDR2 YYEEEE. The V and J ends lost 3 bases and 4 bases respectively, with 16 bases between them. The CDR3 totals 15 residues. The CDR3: CASSWGALGAETQYF. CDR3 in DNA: TGTGCCAGCAGCTGGGGGGCCCTCGGGGCAGAGACCCAGTACTTC.

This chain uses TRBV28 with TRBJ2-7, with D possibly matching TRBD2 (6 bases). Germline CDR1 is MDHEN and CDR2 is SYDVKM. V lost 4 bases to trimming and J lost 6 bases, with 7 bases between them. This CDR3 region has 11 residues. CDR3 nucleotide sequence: TGTGCCAGCAGTTGGGAGGCCGAGCAGTACTTC. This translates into CASSWEAEQYF.

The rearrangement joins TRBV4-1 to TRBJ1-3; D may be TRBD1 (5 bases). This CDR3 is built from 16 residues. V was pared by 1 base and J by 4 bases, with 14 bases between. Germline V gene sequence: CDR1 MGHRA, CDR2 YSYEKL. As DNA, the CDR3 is TGCGCCAGCAGCCAAGGGTGGGGGAATCTCGGAAACACCATATATTTT. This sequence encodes CASSQGWGNLGNTIYF.

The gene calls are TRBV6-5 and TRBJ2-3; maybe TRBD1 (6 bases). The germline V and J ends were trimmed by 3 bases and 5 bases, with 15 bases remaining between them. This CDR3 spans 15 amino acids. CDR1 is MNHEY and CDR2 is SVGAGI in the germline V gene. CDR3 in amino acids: CASSYRGQWGDTQYF. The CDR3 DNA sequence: TGTGCCAGCAGTTATAGGGGACAATGGGGAGATACGCAGTATTTT.

In DNA form, the CDR3 reads TGTGCCAGCTCACCCACAGGGGAGGCGCAGTATTTT. Its protein product is CASSPTGEAQYF. The J gene is TRBJ2-3, the V gene TRBV18, with a tentative D call TRBD1 (7 bases). Trimming stripped 3 bases from V and 10 bases from J, with 11 bases between. Germline V CDR1 and CDR2: KGHSH, LQKENI. This CDR3 region has 12 residues. Drawing the rest from reference TRBV18 and TRBJ2-3, the complete variable domain is NAGVMQNPRHLVRRRGQEARLRCSPMKGHSHVYWYRQLPEEGLKFMVYLQKENIIDESGMPKERFSAEFPKEGPSILRIQQVVRGDSAAYFCASSPTGEAQYFGPGTRLTVL.

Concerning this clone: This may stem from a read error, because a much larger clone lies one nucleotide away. In DNA form, the CDR3 reads TGTGCCAGCAGCTTAGGGGCAGATCAGCCCCAGCATTTT. It codes for CASSLGADQPQHF. J is TRBJ1-5 and V is TRBV7-3, with TRBD1 as a possible D gene (5 bases). V shed 2 bases and J shed 5 bases, with 7 bases lying between them. Germline CDR1 SGHTA, CDR2 FQGTGA. This CDR3 is 13 amino acids long. The full variable domain, in which reference TRBV7-3 and TRBJ1-5 provide the parts outside the CDR3, is GAGVSQTPSNKVTEKGKYVELRCDPISGHTALYWYRQSLGQGPEFLIYFQGTGAADDSGLPNDRFFAVRPEGSVSTLKIQRTERGDSAVYLCASSLGADQPQHFGDGTRLSIL.

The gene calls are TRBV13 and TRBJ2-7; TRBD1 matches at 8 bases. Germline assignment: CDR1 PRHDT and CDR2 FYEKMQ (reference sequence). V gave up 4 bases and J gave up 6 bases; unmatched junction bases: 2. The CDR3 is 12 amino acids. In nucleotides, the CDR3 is TGTGCCAGCAGCTCTACAGGGGGCGAGCAGTACTTC. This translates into CASSSTGGEQYF.

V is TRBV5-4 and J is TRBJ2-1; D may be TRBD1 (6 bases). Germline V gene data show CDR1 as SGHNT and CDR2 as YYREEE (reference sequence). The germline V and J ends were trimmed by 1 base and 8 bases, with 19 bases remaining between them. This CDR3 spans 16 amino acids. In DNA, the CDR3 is TGTGCCAGCAGCTTGTCTGGGACACCGGGAAGGGATGAGCAGTTCTTC. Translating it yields CASSLSGTPGRDEQFF.

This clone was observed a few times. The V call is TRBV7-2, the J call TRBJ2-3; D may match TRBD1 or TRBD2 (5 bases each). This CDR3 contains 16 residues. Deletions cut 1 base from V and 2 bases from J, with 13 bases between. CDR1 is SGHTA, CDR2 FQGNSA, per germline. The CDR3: CASSLGGAGTTDTQYF. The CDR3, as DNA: TGTGCCAGCAGCTTAGGTGGTGCAGGGACCACAGATACGCAGTATTTT.

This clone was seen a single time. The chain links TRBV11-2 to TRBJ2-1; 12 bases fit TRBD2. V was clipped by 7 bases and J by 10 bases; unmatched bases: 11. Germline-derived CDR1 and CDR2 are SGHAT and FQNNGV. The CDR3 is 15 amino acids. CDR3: CASTRGASGRAEQFF. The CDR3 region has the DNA TGTGCCAGCACCAGGGGGGCTAGCGGGAGGGCGGAGCAGTTCTTC.

CDR3 in amino acids: CASSLGAGANEQFF. CDR3 coding DNA: TGCGCCAGCAGCTTGGGCGCGGGGGCCAATGAGCAGTTCTTC. The genes are TRBV5-1 and TRBJ2-1; D possibly corresponds to TRBD2 (7 bases). V gave up 0 bases and J gave up 6 bases, with 10 bases separating them. Per the germline V gene, CDR1 is SGHRS and CDR2 is YFSETQ. The CDR3 covers 14 residues. Together with reference TRBV5-1 and TRBJ2-1, the CDR3 gives the full variable domain: KAGVTQTPRYLIKTRGQQVTLSCSPISGHRSVSWYQQTPGQGLQFLFEYFSETQRNKGNFPGRFSGRQFSNSRSEMNVSTLELGDSALYLCASSLGAGANEQFFGPGTRLTVL.

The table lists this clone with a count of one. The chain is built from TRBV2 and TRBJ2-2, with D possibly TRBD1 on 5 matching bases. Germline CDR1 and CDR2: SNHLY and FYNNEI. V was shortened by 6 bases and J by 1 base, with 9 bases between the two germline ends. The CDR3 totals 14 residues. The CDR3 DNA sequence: TGTGCCAGCAGCTGGGGCGAGAACACCGGGGAGCTGTTTTTT. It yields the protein CASSWGENTGELFF. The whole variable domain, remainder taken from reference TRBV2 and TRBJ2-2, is EPEVTQTPSHQVTQMGQEVILRCVPISNHLYFYWYRQILGQKVEFLVSFYNNEISEKSEIFDDQFSVERPDGSNFTLKIRSTKLEDSAMYFCASSWGENTGELFFGEGSRLTVL.

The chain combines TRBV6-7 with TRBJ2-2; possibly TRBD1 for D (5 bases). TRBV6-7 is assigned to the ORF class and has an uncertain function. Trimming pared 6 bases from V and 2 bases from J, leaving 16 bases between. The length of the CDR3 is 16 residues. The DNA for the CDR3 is TGTGCCAGCAGCCACAGGCGCCCACAAAACACCGGGGAGCTGTTTTTT. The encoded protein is CASSHRRPQNTGELFF.